The following is a T cell receptor (beta chain) sequence with its context. This entry is derived from a study of blood T cell repertoires in COVID-19. CDR1 and CDR2 (germline): LGHNA, YNFKEQ. The junction had 14 bases not matched to a gene; V was cut back by 4 bases and J by 6 bases. The CDR3 extends over 19 amino acids. In the original processing: Nucleated cell counts were estimated from reference gene primer amplification. Only in-frame clones appear in the TCRdb table, and some are missing; sequencing was by immunoSEQ multiplex PCR. D and trimming come from the DNA, and the V and J calls and clone size come from that table. The repertoire consists of 95,000 to 100,000 clones, with 70% to 90% occurring once and the leading ten covering roughly 12%.

The chain links TRBV4-2 to TRBJ2-1; 14 bases align to TRBD2. Sequencing was carried out using peripheral blood. This receptor was taken from a woman in her twenties or thirties with acute or convalescent COVID-19. Here the CDR3 reads CASSPQRGLAGAPSNEQFF. The CDR3 nucleotides read TGTGCCAGCAGCCCACAGCGGGGACTAGCGGGGGCGCCTTCCAATGAGCAGTTCTTC.